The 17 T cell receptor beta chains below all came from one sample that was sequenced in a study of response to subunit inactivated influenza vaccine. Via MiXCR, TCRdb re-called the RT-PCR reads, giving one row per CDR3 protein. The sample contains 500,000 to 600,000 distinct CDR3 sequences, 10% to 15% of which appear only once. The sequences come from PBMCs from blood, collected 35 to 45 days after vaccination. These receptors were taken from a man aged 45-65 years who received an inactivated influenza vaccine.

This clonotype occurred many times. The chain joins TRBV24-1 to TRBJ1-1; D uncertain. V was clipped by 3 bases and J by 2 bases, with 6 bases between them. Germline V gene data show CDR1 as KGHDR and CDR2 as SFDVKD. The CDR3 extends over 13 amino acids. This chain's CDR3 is CATSDRFNTEAFF. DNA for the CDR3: TGTGCCACCAGTGATCGATTTAACACTGAAGCTTTCTTT.

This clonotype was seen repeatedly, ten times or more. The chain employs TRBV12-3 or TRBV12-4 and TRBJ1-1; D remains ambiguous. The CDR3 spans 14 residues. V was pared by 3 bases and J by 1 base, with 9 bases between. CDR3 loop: CASSFRRQNTEAFF. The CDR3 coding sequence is TGTGCCAGCAGTTTTAGGCGTCAGAACACTGAAGCTTTCTTT.

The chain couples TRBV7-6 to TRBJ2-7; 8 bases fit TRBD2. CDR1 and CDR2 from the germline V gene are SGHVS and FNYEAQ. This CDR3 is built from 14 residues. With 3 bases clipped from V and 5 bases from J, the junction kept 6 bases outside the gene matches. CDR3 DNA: TGTGCCAGCAGCTTCACGGGAGGGCCCCACGAGCAGTACTTC. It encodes CASSFTGGPHEQYF.

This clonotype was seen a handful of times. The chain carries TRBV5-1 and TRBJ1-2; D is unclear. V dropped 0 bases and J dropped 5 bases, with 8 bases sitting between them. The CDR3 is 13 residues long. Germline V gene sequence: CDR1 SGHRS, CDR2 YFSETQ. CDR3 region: CASSLVRPYGYTF. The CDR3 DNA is TGCGCCAGCAGCTTGGTCCGGCCTTATGGCTACACCTTC.

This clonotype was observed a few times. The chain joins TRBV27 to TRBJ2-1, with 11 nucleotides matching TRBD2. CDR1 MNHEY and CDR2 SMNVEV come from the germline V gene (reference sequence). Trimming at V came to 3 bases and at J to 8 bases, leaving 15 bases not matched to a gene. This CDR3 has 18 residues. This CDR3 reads CASSFLVAGGARAYEQFF. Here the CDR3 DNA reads TGTGCCAGCAGTTTCTTAGTAGCGGGGGGGGCCCGGGCTTATGAGCAGTTCTTC.

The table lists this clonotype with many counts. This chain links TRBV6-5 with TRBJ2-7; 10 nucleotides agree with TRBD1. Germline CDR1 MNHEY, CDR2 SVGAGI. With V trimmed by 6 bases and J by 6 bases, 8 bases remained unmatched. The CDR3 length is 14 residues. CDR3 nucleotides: TGTGCCAGCAGCCCGGGACAGGGGATATCCGAGCAGTACTTC. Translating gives CASSPGQGISEQYF.

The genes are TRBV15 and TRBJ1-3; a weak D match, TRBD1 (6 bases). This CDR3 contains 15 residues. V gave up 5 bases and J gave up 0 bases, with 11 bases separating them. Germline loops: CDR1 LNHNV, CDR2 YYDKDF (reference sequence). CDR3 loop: CATSPRGRSGNTIYF. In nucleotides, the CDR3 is TGTGCCACCAGCCCCAGGGGCCGCTCTGGAAACACCATATATTTT.

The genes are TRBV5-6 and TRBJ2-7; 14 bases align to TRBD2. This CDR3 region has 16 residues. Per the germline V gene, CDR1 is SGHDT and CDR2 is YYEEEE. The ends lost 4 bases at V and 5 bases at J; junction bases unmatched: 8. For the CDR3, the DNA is TGTGCCAGCAGCCTGCGGACTAGCGGGGGGTCGGACGAGCAGTACTTC. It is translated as CASSLRTSGGSDEQYF.

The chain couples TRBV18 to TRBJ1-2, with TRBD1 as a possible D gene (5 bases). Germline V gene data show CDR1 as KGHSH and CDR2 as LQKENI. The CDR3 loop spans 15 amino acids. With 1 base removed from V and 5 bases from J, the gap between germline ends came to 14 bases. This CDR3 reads CASSPLRQNPYGYTF. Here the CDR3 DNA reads TGTGCCAGCTCACCACTCCGACAGAACCCATATGGCTACACCTTC.

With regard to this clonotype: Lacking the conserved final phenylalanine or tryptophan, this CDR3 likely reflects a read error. DNA of the CDR3: TGCGCCAGCAGCCAAGATTTTGCTGGGACCCAGTACTTA. Protein product: CASSQDFAGTQYL. The chain combines TRBV4-3 with TRBJ2-5; no firm D call. Between the trimmed V and J ends, which lost 0 bases and 7 bases, there was a span of 9 bases. Germline CDR1 reads LGHNA; CDR2 reads YSLEER. The CDR3 extends over 13 amino acids.

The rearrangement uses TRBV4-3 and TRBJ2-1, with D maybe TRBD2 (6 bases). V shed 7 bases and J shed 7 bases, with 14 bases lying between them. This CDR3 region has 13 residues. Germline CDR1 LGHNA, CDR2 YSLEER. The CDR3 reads CASMGGTLNEQFF. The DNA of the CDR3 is TGCGCCAGCATGGGGGGAACTTTAAATGAGCAGTTCTTC.

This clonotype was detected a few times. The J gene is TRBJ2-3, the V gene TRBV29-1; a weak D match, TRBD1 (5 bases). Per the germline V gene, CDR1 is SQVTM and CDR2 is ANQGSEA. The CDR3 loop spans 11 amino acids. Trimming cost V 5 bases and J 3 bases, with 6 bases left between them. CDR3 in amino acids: CSVQGTDTQYF. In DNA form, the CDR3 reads TGCAGCGTTCAGGGAACAGATACGCAGTATTTT.

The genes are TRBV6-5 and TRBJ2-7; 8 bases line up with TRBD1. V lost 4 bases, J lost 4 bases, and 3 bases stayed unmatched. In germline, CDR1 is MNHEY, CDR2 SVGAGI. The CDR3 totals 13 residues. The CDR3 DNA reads TGTGCCAGCAGTTGGGGACAGGAATACGAGCAGTACTTC. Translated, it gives CASSWGQEYEQYF.

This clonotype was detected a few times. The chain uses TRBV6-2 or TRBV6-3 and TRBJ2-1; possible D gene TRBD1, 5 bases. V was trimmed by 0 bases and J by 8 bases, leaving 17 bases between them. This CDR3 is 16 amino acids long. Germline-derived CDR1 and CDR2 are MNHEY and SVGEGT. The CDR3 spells CASSYSGQGDGYEQFF. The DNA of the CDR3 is TGTGCCAGCAGTTACTCAGGGCAGGGTGATGGCTATGAGCAGTTCTTC.

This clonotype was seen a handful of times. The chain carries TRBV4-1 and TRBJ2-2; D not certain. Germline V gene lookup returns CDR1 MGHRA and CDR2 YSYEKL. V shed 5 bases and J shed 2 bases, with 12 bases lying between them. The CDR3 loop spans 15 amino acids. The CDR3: CASSSRLGNTGELFF. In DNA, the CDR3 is TGCGCCAGCAGCTCAAGGTTGGGAAACACCGGGGAGCTGTTTTTT.

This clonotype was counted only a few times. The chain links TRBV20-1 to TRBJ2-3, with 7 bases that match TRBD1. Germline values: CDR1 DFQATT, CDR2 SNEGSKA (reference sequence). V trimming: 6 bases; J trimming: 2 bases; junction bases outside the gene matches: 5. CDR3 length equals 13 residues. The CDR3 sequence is CSAGTANTDTQYF. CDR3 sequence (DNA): TGCAGTGCCGGGACAGCCAACACAGATACGCAGTATTTT.

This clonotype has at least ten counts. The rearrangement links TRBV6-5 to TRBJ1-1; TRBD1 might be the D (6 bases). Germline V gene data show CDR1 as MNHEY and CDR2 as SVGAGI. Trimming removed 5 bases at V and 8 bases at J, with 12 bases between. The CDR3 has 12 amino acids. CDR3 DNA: TGTGCCAGCAGTCGTCACCAGGGGGAAGCTTTCTTT. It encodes CASSRHQGEAFF.